These 30 T cell receptor beta chains originate from one sample sequenced in a study of CD8 T cells in Susac syndrome. The RNA input was roughly 0.45 to 1 ug, and it was reverse transcribed with random hexamers. TCRdb re-called the immunoSEQ multiplex PCR reads with MiXCR, one entry per CDR3 protein. The sample shows around 170,000 distinct CDR3 sequences, roughly 95% of them seen only once. The sequencing input was CD4+ T cells from PBMCs. The origin of the receptors is a human donor with Susac syndrome.

The chain employs TRBV6-4 and TRBJ2-2; D call uncertain. This CDR3 is built from 13 residues. Trimming removed 2 bases from V and 3 bases from J, with 4 bases in between. From germline, CDR1 is MRHNA and CDR2 SNTAGT. CDR3 loop: CASSDDDTGELFF. In DNA form, the CDR3 reads TGTGCCAGCAGTGACGATGACACCGGGGAGCTGTTTTTT.

The chain carries TRBV6-2 or TRBV6-3 and TRBJ2-1, with 9 bases fitting TRBD2. The J segment lost 15 bases and the V segment lost 5 bases, leaving 5 bases of the junction unmatched. The CDR3 totals 11 residues. Germline V gene sequence: CDR1 MNHEY, CDR2 SVGEGT. CDR3: CASSTAGGPFF. In DNA, the CDR3 is TGTGCCAGCAGTACAGCGGGAGGTCCGTTCTTC.

The chain recombines TRBV7-9 with TRBJ1-6; D possibly corresponds to TRBD1 (5 bases). The CDR3 spans 12 residues. Germline CDR1 and CDR2: SEHNR and FQNEAQ (reference sequence). V was clipped by 8 bases and J by 7 bases, with 9 bases between them. This CDR3 reads CASREGNSPLHF. The DNA of the CDR3 is TGTGCCAGCCGAGAGGGGAATTCACCCCTCCACTTT. The full variable domain, with the rest looked up from reference TRBV7-9 and TRBJ1-6, is DTGVSQNPRHKITKRGQNVTFRCDPISEHNRLYWYRQTLGQGPEFLTYFQNEAQLEKSRLLSDRFSAERPKGSFSTLEIQRTEQGDSAMYLCASREGNSPLHFGNGTRLTVT.

V usage is TRBV7-9 and J usage is TRBJ1-6; D is unclear. The CDR3 has 13 residues. Germline lookup yields CDR1 SEHNR and CDR2 FQNEAQ (reference sequence). Trimming took off 6 bases at V and 5 bases at J, with 8 bases between the two ends. The CDR3 protein is CASSYSDNSPLHF. As DNA, the CDR3 is TGTGCCAGCAGTTACAGCGATAATTCACCCCTCCACTTT.

This chain connects TRBV11-2 to TRBJ1-2; 12 bases are shared with TRBD1. Germline-derived CDR1 and CDR2 are SGHAT and FQNNGV. This CDR3 contains 16 residues. Unmatched junction bases numbered 7, after V lost 1 base and J lost 7 bases. The CDR3 DNA follows: TGTGCCAGCAGCTTAGGCTGGGGACAGGGGGCATTTGGCTACACCTTC. Its protein product is CASSLGWGQGAFGYTF. Full variable domain (remainder filled in from reference TRBV11-2 and TRBJ1-2): EAGVAQSPRYKIIEKRQSVAFWCNPISGHATLYWYQQILGQGPKLLIQFQNNGVVDDSQLPKDRFSAERLKGVDSTLKIQPAKLEDSAVYLCASSLGWGQGAFGYTFGSGTRLTVV.

This clonotype appeared a single time. V usage is TRBV14 and J usage is TRBJ1-2; no definite D call. Germline V gene data show CDR1 as SGHDN and CDR2 as FVKESK. CDR3 length: 12 amino acids. Trimming pared 1 base from V and 6 bases from J, leaving 6 bases between. CDR3 amino acids: CASSQVGNGYTF. CDR3 in DNA: TGTGCCAGCAGCCAAGTGGGAAATGGCTACACCTTC. Together with reference TRBV14 and TRBJ1-2, the CDR3 gives the full variable domain: EAGVTQFPSHSVIEKGQTVTLRCDPISGHDNLYWYRRVMGKEIKFLLHFVKESKQDESGMPNNRFLAERTGGTYSTLKVQPAELEDSGVYFCASSQVGNGYTFGSGTRLTVV.

The rearrangement links TRBV7-6 to TRBJ2-3; 9 positions agree with TRBD2. The V gene end was trimmed by 2 bases and the J gene end by 1 base; junction bases not matched to a gene: 4. CDR1 and CDR2 from the germline V gene are SGHVS and FNYEAQ. The CDR3 loop spans 16 amino acids. CDR3 sequence reads: CASSLSASGGTDTQYF. CDR3 DNA sequence: TGTGCCAGCAGCTTATCGGCTAGCGGGGGCACAGATACGCAGTATTTT.

The chain is built from TRBV9 and TRBJ1-1; D is unresolved. Germline values: CDR1 SGDLS, CDR2 YYNGEE. CDR3 size: 13 residues. V dropped 4 bases and J dropped 2 bases, with 9 bases sitting between them. CDR3 nucleotide sequence: TGTGCCAGCAGCCGGGTCGCCAACACTGAAGCTTTCTTT. Its translation is CASSRVANTEAFF.

The chain couples TRBV19 to TRBJ2-3; 8 bases fit TRBD1. Germline V gene lookup returns CDR1 LNHDA and CDR2 SQIVND (reference sequence). The CDR3 is made up of 15 amino acids. V gave up 6 bases and J gave up 4 bases; unmatched junction bases: 9. CDR3 bases: TGTGCCAGTAGCCTCCGGACAGGGAGACCAGATACGCAGTATTTT. This codes for CASSLRTGRPDTQYF.

The V and J genes are TRBV29-1 and TRBJ2-1; D not resolved. The CDR3 is 15 residues long. The germline V gene encodes CDR1 SQVTM and CDR2 ANQGSEA. Trimming shortened V by 5 bases and J by 7 bases, and 21 bases separated the two germline ends. CDR3 loop: CSVLLETPIWNEQFF. For the CDR3, the DNA is TGCAGCGTTCTCCTAGAGACCCCAATTTGGAATGAGCAGTTCTTC.

The J gene is TRBJ2-1, the V gene TRBV29-1; 9 positions agree with TRBD2. J was trimmed by 0 bases and V by 0 bases; bases with no gene match: 6. CDR1 and CDR2 from the germline V gene are SQVTM and ANQGSEA. This CDR3 region has 17 residues. This CDR3 reads CSVEDYLSGSSYNEQFF. CDR3 nucleotides: TGCAGCGTTGAAGACTACCTTAGCGGGAGCTCCTACAATGAGCAGTTCTTC.

The chain combines TRBV29-1 with TRBJ2-5; 7 nucleotides line up with TRBD2. From germline, CDR1 is SQVTM and CDR2 ANQGSEA. V dropped 5 bases and J dropped 5; count of bases not matched to a gene: 11. CDR3 length: 14 amino acids. In nucleotides, the CDR3 is TGCAGCGTTACGACTAGCCCTATTGCGGAGACCCAGTACTTC. Translation: CSVTTSPIAETQYF. Based on the CDR3 plus reference TRBV29-1 and TRBJ2-5, the full variable domain is SAVISQKPSRDICQRGTSLTIQCQVDSQVTMMFWYRQQPGQSLTLIATANQGSEATYESGFVIDKFPISRPNLTFSTLTVSNMSPEDSSIYLCSVTTSPIAETQYFGPGTRLLVL.

The CDR3 loop reads CASSVTANAYEQYF. The CDR3 region has the DNA TGTGCCAGCAGCGTCACAGCAAACGCCTACGAGCAGTACTTC. The chain combines TRBV9 with TRBJ2-7; D is undetermined. The CDR3 covers 14 residues. CDR1 and CDR2 from the germline V gene are SGDLS and YYNGEE. V was trimmed by 2 bases and J by 2 bases, leaving 11 bases between them.

The chain couples TRBV29-1 to TRBJ2-3; maybe TRBD2 (6 bases). Germline V lookup: CDR1 SQVTM, CDR2 ANQGSEA. This CDR3 is built from 13 residues. The V end was cut by 4 bases, the J end by 14 bases, with 22 bases between. The CDR3 is CSVVTRGTGAGYF. The CDR3 DNA sequence: TGCAGCGTTGTAACGCGCGGGACCGGGGCGGGGTATTTT.

The V and J genes are TRBV6-2 or TRBV6-3 and TRBJ1-1, with a tentative D call TRBD1 (5 bases). This CDR3 is 12 amino acids long. The germline V gene has CDR1 MNHEY and CDR2 SVGEGT. V lost 4 bases and J lost 5, with 8 bases in between. DNA of the CDR3: TGTGCCAGCAGTTCCCGGGGGACTGAAGCTTTCTTT. The encoded protein is CASSSRGTEAFF.

This chain links TRBV4-3 with TRBJ2-1; D could derive from TRBD1 or TRBD2 (6 bases each). The CDR3 loop spans 14 amino acids. V was shortened by 6 bases and J by 9 bases, with 18 bases between the two germline ends. Germline values: CDR1 LGHNA, CDR2 YSLEER. Here the CDR3 reads CASSRGTRVSEQFF. CDR3 nucleotide sequence: TGCGCCAGCAGTCGCGGGACAAGGGTTAGTGAGCAGTTCTTC.

In this sample, this clonotype turned up a few times. This chain links TRBV4-2 with TRBJ2-4, with a tentative D call TRBD1 (6 bases). Trimming removed 4 bases at V and 0 bases at J, with 16 bases between. CDR3 size: 17 residues. Germline loops: CDR1 LGHNA, CDR2 YNFKEQ. CDR3 amino acids: CASSPRQVFGAKNIQYF. CDR3 DNA sequence: TGTGCCAGCAGCCCAAGACAGGTTTTCGGAGCCAAAAACATTCAGTACTTC.

V and J are TRBV7-2 and TRBJ1-2, with 8 bases matching TRBD1. This CDR3 is 13 amino acids long. V was clipped by 10 bases and J by 2 bases; unmatched bases: 6. Germline values: CDR1 SGHTA, CDR2 FQGNSA. This CDR3 reads CAISHRGNYGYTF. CDR3 DNA: TGTGCCATCTCACACAGGGGGAACTATGGCTACACCTTC.

The J gene is TRBJ1-2, the V gene TRBV12-3 or TRBV12-4, with D possibly matching TRBD1 (5 bases). The ends were cut back, 7 bases at V and 8 bases at J, with 20 bases in the middle. CDR3 size: 14 residues. The CDR3 protein is CASTRHGQGGGYTF. For the CDR3, the DNA is TGTGCCAGCACCCGCCATGGGCAGGGTGGAGGCTACACCTTC.

The chain uses TRBV19 and TRBJ1-1, with D maybe TRBD1 (5 bases). Germline CDR1 is LNHDA and CDR2 is SQIVND (reference sequence). The CDR3 extends over 14 amino acids. Trimming pared 5 bases from V and 13 bases from J, leaving 23 bases between. The CDR3 region is CASSGTGTPTGGFF. The DNA for the CDR3 is TGTGCCAGTAGTGGAACAGGCACACCAACCGGGGGTTTCTTT.

The chain employs TRBV24-1 and TRBJ2-5, with D hard to call. Trimming shortened V by 2 bases and J by 1 base, and 4 bases separated the two germline ends. CDR3 length: 13 amino acids. CDR1 and CDR2 from the germline V gene are KGHDR and SFDVKD. The CDR3 sequence is CATSDSVQETQYF. The CDR3, as DNA: TGTGCCACCAGTGATTCCGTCCAAGAGACCCAGTACTTC.

The chain carries TRBV4-1 and TRBJ2-5; possibly TRBD2 for D (6 bases). The CDR3 totals 16 residues. With 4 bases removed from V and 3 bases from J, the gap between germline ends came to 18 bases. CDR1 is MGHRA and CDR2 is YSYEKL in the germline V gene. CDR3 loop: CASSLGGGGGEETQYF. CDR3 in DNA: TGCGCCAGCAGCCTCGGGGGAGGAGGAGGGGAAGAGACCCAGTACTTC.

In nucleotides, the CDR3 is TGTGCCTGGAGCGCAGGGACAGGGTATGGCTACACCTTC. Residues: CAWSAGTGYGYTF. This chain connects TRBV30 to TRBJ1-2, with 9 bases identical to TRBD1. CDR3 length: 13 residues. Germline CDR1 is GTSNPN and CDR2 is SVGIG (reference sequence). Trimming at V came to 3 bases and at J to 5 bases, leaving 4 bases not matched to a gene.

The chain couples TRBV6-5 to TRBJ2-2; D possibly corresponds to TRBD2 (5 bases). CDR1 and CDR2 from the germline V gene are MNHEY and SVGAGI. The V end lost 5 bases, the J end lost 6 bases, and 10 bases lay between the germline ends. The CDR3 is 13 residues long. CDR3 nucleotide sequence: TGTGCCAGCAGTCGTAATAGCGCCGGGGAGCTGTTTTTT. It yields the protein CASSRNSAGELFF.

The genes are TRBV20-1 and TRBJ2-3, with D perhaps TRBD2 (6 bases). Trimming stripped 5 bases from V and 5 bases from J, with 17 bases between. CDR3 length: 14 residues. Germline V lookup: CDR1 DFQATT, CDR2 SNEGSKA (reference sequence). This chain's CDR3 is CSAEKLARRDTQYF. The DNA of the CDR3 is TGCAGTGCTGAAAAGCTAGCGCGGAGAGATACGCAGTATTTT.

J is TRBJ2-7 and V is TRBV2; D is tentatively TRBD1 or TRBD2 (5 bases each). V shed 9 bases and J shed 2 bases, with 14 bases lying between them. Germline CDR1 and CDR2: SNHLY and FYNNEI. This CDR3 has 13 amino acids. CDR3 in DNA: TGTGCCAGTGGGGCCGGGAAAGCCTACGAGCAGTACTTC. Its translation: CASGAGKAYEQYF. Full variable domain (rest looked up from reference TRBV2 and TRBJ2-7): EPEVTQTPSHQVTQMGQEVILRCVPISNHLYFYWYRQILGQKVEFLVSFYNNEISEKSEIFDDQFSVERPDGSNFTLKIRSTKLEDSAMYFCASGAGKAYEQYFGPGTRLTVT.

This clonotype was observed a few times. This chain uses TRBV24-1 with TRBJ1-2; D call uncertain. Trimming stripped 5 bases from V and 5 bases from J, with 8 bases between. CDR1 and CDR2 (germline): KGHDR, SFDVKD. CDR3 length: 12 amino acids. Written as DNA, the CDR3 is TGTGCCACCAGTGGAGACACGTATGGCTACACCTTC. It translates to CATSGDTYGYTF.

This clonotype was detected a few times. The gene calls are TRBV18 and TRBJ2-3; D not certain. CDR1 is KGHSH, CDR2 LQKENI, per germline. There are 14 residues in the CDR3. Trimming removed 6 bases at V and 4 bases at J, with 14 bases between. The CDR3 nucleotides read TGTGCCAGCTCGCCGGGCCGACCGCCAGATACGCAGTATTTT. It is translated as CASSPGRPPDTQYF.

V gene TRBV7-2 combines with J gene TRBJ2-5; D is possibly TRBD1 (6 bases). The V gene's germline CDR1 is SGHTA and CDR2 FQGNSA. The V end was cut by 5 bases, the J end by 3 bases, with 13 bases between. This CDR3 comprises 14 residues. The CDR3 nucleotides read TGTGCCAGCAGCCTCCGCCGGACAGAAGAGACCCAGTACTTC. This codes for CASSLRRTEETQYF.

The rearrangement joins TRBV29-1 to TRBJ2-2; the D is unclear. The germline V gene has CDR1 SQVTM and CDR2 ANQGSEA. CDR3 length: 13 residues. V was shortened by 3 bases and J by 5 bases, with 10 bases between the two germline ends. The CDR3: CSVDPDVTGELFF. CDR3 DNA: TGCAGCGTTGACCCCGACGTAACCGGGGAGCTGTTTTTT.